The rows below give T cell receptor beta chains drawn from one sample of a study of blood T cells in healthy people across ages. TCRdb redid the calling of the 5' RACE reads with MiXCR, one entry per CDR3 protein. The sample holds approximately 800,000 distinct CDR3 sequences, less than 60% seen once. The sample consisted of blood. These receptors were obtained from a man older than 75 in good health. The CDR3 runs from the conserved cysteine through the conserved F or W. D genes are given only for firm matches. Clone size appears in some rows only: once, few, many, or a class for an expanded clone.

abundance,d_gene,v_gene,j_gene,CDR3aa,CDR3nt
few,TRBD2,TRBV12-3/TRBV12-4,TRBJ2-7,CASSLVAGASEQYF,TGTGCCAGCAGTTTAGTAGCGGGAGCCTCCGAGCAGTACTTC
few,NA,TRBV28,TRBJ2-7,CASSLSGARGEQYF,TGTGCCAGCAGTTTATCGGGGGCCCGGGGGGAGCAGTACTTC
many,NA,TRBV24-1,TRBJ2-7,CATSDGHEQYF,TGTGCCACCTCGGACGGTCACGAGCAGTACTTC
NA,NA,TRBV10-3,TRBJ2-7,CAISGPGDPTHEQYF,TGTGCCATCAGCGGCCCAGGGGACCCGACCCACGAGCAGTACTTC
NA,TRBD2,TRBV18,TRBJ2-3,CASSRAGGLADTQYF,TGTGCCAGCTCAAGAGCGGGGGGGCTCGCAGATACGCAGTATTTT
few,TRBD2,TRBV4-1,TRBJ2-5,CASSQPGLAGTTQYF,TGCGCCAGCAGCCAACCCGGACTAGCGGGGACAACCCAGTACTTC
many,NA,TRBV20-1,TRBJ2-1,CSASYSSYNEQFF,TGCAGTGCTAGTTATAGCTCCTACAATGAGCAGTTCTTC
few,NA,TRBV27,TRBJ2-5,CASSFWVGETQYF,TGTGCCAGCAGTTTCTGGGTTGGAGAGACCCAGTACTTC
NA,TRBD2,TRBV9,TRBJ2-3,CASSVGSGRVEGTQYF,TGTGCCAGCAGCGTAGGTAGCGGGCGAGTGGAGGGGACGCAGTATTTT
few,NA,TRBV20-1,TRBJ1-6,CSARGGRGDGSPLHF,TGCAGTGCTAGGGGGGGCAGGGGAGATGGCTCACCCCTCCACTTT
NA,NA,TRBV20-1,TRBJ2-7,CSAKHGPGDSYEQYF,TGCAGTGCTAAGCACGGGCCCGGCGACAGCTACGAGCAGTACTTC
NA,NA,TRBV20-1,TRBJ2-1,CSARVDPDNEQFF,TGCAGTGCTAGGGTTGATCCAGACAATGAGCAGTTCTTC
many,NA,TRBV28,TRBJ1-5,CASSLRAGRNQPQHF,TGTGCCAGCAGTTTAAGGGCCGGCCGGAATCAGCCCCAGCATTTT
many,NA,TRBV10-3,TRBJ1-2,CAISESSGTGYGYTF,TGTGCCATCAGTGAGTCTTCTGGGACCGGCTATGGCTACACCTTC
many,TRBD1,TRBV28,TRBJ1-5,CASSPTGVSNQPQHF,TGTGCCAGCAGCCCGACAGGGGTTAGCAATCAGCCCCAGCATTTT
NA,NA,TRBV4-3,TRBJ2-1,CASSHRLGEQFF,TGCGCCAGCAGCCACCGACTAGGGGAGCAGTTCTTC
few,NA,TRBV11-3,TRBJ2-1,CASSLDPDNEQFF,TGTGCCAGCAGCTTAGATCCAGACAATGAGCAGTTCTTC
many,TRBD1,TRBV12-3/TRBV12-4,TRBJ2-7,CASTKGTGDPYEQYF,TGTGCCAGCACAAAAGGGACAGGGGACCCCTACGAGCAGTACTTC
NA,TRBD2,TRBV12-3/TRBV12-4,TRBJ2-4,CASSLILAGGIVKDIQYF,TGTGCCAGCAGTTTAATCCTGGCGGGAGGTATTGTCAAAGACATTCAGTACTTC
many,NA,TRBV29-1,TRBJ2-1,CSVAISVDREQFF,TGCAGCGTTGCCATTTCGGTCGATCGTGAGCAGTTCTTC
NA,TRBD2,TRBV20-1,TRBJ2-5,CSAMYSGSRYEQYF,TGCAGTGCTATGTATAGCGGGAGCAGGTATGAGCAGTACTTC
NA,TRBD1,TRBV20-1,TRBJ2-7,CSARAGQGFTEQYF,TGCAGTGCTAGAGCTGGACAGGGGTTCACCGAGCAGTACTTC
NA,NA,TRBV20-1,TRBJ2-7,CSARDVGRTYEQYF,TGCAGTGCTAGAGATGTAGGACGGACTTACGAGCAGTACTTC
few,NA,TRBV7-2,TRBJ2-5,CASSSSVRGETQYF,TGTGCCAGCAGCTCTTCGGTCAGGGGAGAGACCCAGTACTTC
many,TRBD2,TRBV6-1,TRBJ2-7,CASSAERGNYEQYF,TGTGCCAGCAGTGCGGAGCGGGGGAACTACGAGCAGTACTTC
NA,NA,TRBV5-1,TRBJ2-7,CASGTTGTVYEQYF,TGCGCCAGCGGCACAACCGGGACGGTCTACGAGCAGTACTTC
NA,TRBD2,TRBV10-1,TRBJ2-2,CASSEPKAGLINTGELFF,TGCGCCAGCAGTGAGCCTAAAGCGGGGTTAATAAACACCGGGGAGCTGTTTTTT
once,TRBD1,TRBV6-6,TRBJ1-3,CASSWLDRGTGNTIYF,TGTGCCAGCAGTTGGCTCGACAGGGGAACTGGAAACACCATATATTTT
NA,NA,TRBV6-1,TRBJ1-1,CASSERAGVMNTEAFF,TGTGCCAGCAGTGAACGGGCAGGTGTTATGAACACTGAAGCTTTCTTT
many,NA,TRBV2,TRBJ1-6,CASSLRTANSPLHF,TGTGCCAGCAGTCTCCGGACAGCTAATTCACCCCTCCACTTT